The T cell receptor (beta chain) described here comes from a study of response to subunit inactivated influenza vaccine. Study-wide results and limits: Authors suggested each seasonal flu vaccination may recruit only limited numbers of new T cells.

The CDR3 has 18 residues. CDR1 and CDR2 from the germline V gene are SGHKS and YYEKEE (reference sequence). J gave up 5 bases and V 1 base, and 15 bases lay outside the gene matches. One entry per CDR3 protein results from TCRdb running MiXCR on the RT-PCR reads. This table holds around 520,000 distinct CDR3 sequences, around 25% found once. Comments on this clonotype: Its specificity is not known.

Sequencing was performed on CD4+ T cells sorted from PBMCs, taken about 5 days after vaccination. The rearrangement joins TRBV5-5 to TRBJ2-7, with 10 bases that match TRBD2. The receptor was derived from a man between 50 and 59 years old who received an inactivated influenza vaccine. The CDR3 reads CASSLSVASGRVRNEQYF. As DNA, the CDR3 is TGTGCCAGCAGCTTGAGTGTGGCTAGCGGGAGAGTAAGGAACGAGCAGTACTTC.